One sample yielded the 17 T cell receptor beta chains listed below, sequenced in a study of CD8+ T cells in alopecia areata. Extracted RNA was reverse transcribed, and the resulting cDNA served as sequencing template. Generated by immunoSEQ multiplex PCR, the TCRdb table keeps only in-frame clones and is missing some. The sample has 180,000 or so clones, around 71% seen once. This specimen was CD8+ T cells sorted from blood, taken at week 0. The source of these receptors is a human donor with alopecia areata.

The V and J genes are TRBV6-5 and TRBJ2-5; 8 positions match TRBD2. J lost 1 base, V lost 7 bases, and 8 bases had no gene match. Germline V lookup: CDR1 MNHEY, CDR2 SVGAGI. The CDR3 contains 15 residues. The CDR3: CASTTSGGIQETQYF. CDR3 DNA: TGTGCCAGCACCACGTCGGGGGGGATCCAAGAGACCCAGTACTTC.

In nucleotides, the CDR3 is TGCAGCGTTGAGGGACTAGCGGGGGCCTACAATGAGCAGTTCTTC. This gives the protein CSVEGLAGAYNEQFF. V gene TRBV29-1 combines with J gene TRBJ2-1, with 14 nucleotides matching TRBD2. Germline V gene sequence: CDR1 SQVTM, CDR2 ANQGSEA. V shed 3 bases, J shed 2 bases, and the junction held 0 bases outside the gene matches. The CDR3 runs to 15 residues.

This chain joins TRBV2 and TRBJ2-1; TRBD1 agrees at 9 bases. The CDR3 runs 12 residues. The V segment lost 6 bases and the J segment 9 bases; nucleotides outside the gene matches: 3. CDR1 is SNHLY and CDR2 is FYNNEI in the germline V gene. CDR3 nucleotides: TGTGCCAGCAGCGGGACAGGGTTTGAGCAGTTCTTC. Translation gives CASSGTGFEQFF.

The chain recombines TRBV6-1 with TRBJ2-1; 8 bases line up with TRBD1. CDR1 MNHNS and CDR2 SASEGT come from the germline V gene. Trimming at V came to 1 base and at J to 6 bases, leaving 11 bases not matched to a gene. The CDR3 consists of 17 residues. The CDR3 spells CASSEEGMWTGINEQFF. In DNA, the CDR3 is TGTGCCAGCAGTGAAGAAGGGATGTGGACAGGGATCAATGAGCAGTTCTTC.

V is TRBV27 and J is TRBJ1-4, with D uncertain. The CDR3 runs 13 residues. The germline gives CDR1 MNHEY, CDR2 SMNVEV (reference sequence). V was pared by 0 bases and J by 12 bases, with 11 bases between. The DNA of the CDR3 is TGTGCCAGCAGTTTATCGAACCCCCGAGAACTGTTTTTT. Protein sequence: CASSLSNPRELFF.

V and J are TRBV4-2 and TRBJ1-2; 7 bases are a match to TRBD1. Germline CDR1 is LGHNA and CDR2 is YNFKEQ. The CDR3 is made up of 15 amino acids. V lost 0 bases to trimming and J lost 8 bases; unmatched junction nucleotides: 9. CDR3 amino acids: CASSQDVGGREGYTF. CDR3 in DNA: TGTGCCAGCAGCCAAGACGTAGGGGGCCGGGAAGGCTACACCTTC.

The chain couples TRBV27 to TRBJ1-4; D possibly corresponds to TRBD1 (6 bases). V shed 3 bases and J shed 4 bases, with 12 bases lying between them. CDR1 is MNHEY and CDR2 is SMNVEV in the germline V gene (reference sequence). The CDR3 runs to 15 residues. The CDR3 reads CASSLTTGLNEKLFF. CDR3 nucleotide sequence: TGTGCCAGCAGTTTGACGACAGGCCTTAATGAAAAACTGTTTTTT.

This clone was recorded a few times. The V call is TRBV2, the J call TRBJ2-6, with D perhaps TRBD2 (5 bases). Germline V CDR1 and CDR2: SNHLY, FYNNEI. Trimming removed 0 bases from V and 2 bases from J, with 8 bases in between. The CDR3 spans 16 residues. For the CDR3, the DNA is TGTGCCAGCAGTGAAGCTTCGAGGGCTGGGGCCAACGTCCTGACTTTC. Residues: CASSEASRAGANVLTF.

The rearrangement joins TRBV5-1 to TRBJ2-3; TRBD1 aligns across 7 bases. Germline CDR1 and CDR2: SGHRS and YFSETQ. This CDR3 is built from 15 residues. The V gene end was trimmed by 4 bases and the J gene end by 0 bases; junction bases not matched to a gene: 5. CDR3 loop: CASSQGTASTDTQYF. The CDR3 DNA reads TGCGCCAGCAGCCAGGGGACAGCAAGCACAGATACGCAGTATTTT.

The CDR3 region has the DNA TGTGCCAGCAGGGGTTTCAGCAATCAGCCCCAGCATTTT. This gives the protein CASRGFSNQPQHF. V is TRBV27 and J is TRBJ1-5, with D unresolved. Germline V gene sequence: CDR1 MNHEY, CDR2 SMNVEV (reference sequence). The V and J ends lost 6 bases and 1 base respectively, with 7 bases between them. CDR3 length: 13 amino acids.

This rearrangement joins TRBV4-1 to TRBJ1-3; D is ambiguous. Trimming stripped 0 bases from V and 1 base from J, with 7 bases between. This CDR3 comprises 15 residues. Germline V gene lookup returns CDR1 MGHRA and CDR2 YSYEKL. The CDR3 region is CASSQESSSGNTIYF. CDR3 in DNA: TGCGCCAGCAGCCAAGAGAGCTCTTCTGGAAACACCATATATTTT.

This clone appeared a single time. V usage is TRBV7-9 and J usage is TRBJ2-5; 11 positions match TRBD1. Germline V lookup: CDR1 SEHNR, CDR2 FQNEAQ (reference sequence). The ends lost 1 base at V and 5 bases at J; junction bases unmatched: 6. This CDR3 has 16 amino acids. The CDR3 loop is CASSLGTGGSLETQYF. CDR3 coding DNA: TGTGCCAGCAGCTTAGGGACAGGGGGCAGTTTGGAGACCCAGTACTTC.

The rearrangement uses TRBV13 and TRBJ2-7, with D possibly matching TRBD2 (6 bases). Germline CDR1 PRHDT, CDR2 FYEKMQ (reference sequence). The V and J ends lost 4 bases and 7 bases respectively, with 20 bases between them. CDR3 length: 15 amino acids. DNA of the CDR3: TGTGCCAGCAGCTCTCGCCGGGACTCCTCGAGGGAGCAGTACTTC. It codes for CASSSRRDSSREQYF.

The chain has TRBV4-1 and TRBJ1-1, with no clear D. The CDR3 spans 12 residues. Per germline, CDR1 MGHRA and CDR2 YSYEKL. Trimming left V 0 bases short and J 11 bases short, with 10 bases between. The CDR3 region is CASSQDGMVAFF. Written as DNA, the CDR3 is TGCGCCAGCAGCCAAGATGGGATGGTTGCTTTCTTT.

The gene calls are TRBV13 and TRBJ2-3; unclear D gene. The CDR3 is made up of 13 amino acids. V was cut by 5 bases and J by 0 bases, with 6 bases left in between. Germline V gene data show CDR1 as PRHDT and CDR2 as FYEKMQ (reference sequence). For the CDR3, the DNA is TGTGCCAGCAGCGAGCCTAGCACAGATACGCAGTATTTT. Encoded protein: CASSEPSTDTQYF.

The chain combines TRBV29-1 with TRBJ1-2; possibly TRBD1 for D (5 bases). The CDR3 spans 13 residues. V lost 1 base and J lost 8, with 14 bases in between. The germline CDR1 and CDR2 sequences are SQVTM and ANQGSEA. This CDR3 is CSVEGAGAGGYTF. In nucleotides, the CDR3 is TGCAGCGTTGAAGGGGCCGGGGCGGGCGGCTACACCTTC.

This chain joins TRBV7-2 and TRBJ1-6; no reliable D call. The CDR3 has 15 amino acids. Trimming cost V 2 bases and J 4 bases, with 9 bases left between them. The germline CDR1 and CDR2 sequences are SGHTA and FQGNSA. CDR3 residues: CASSLSPDYNSPLHF. CDR3 coding DNA: TGTGCCAGCAGCTTATCGCCCGATTATAATTCACCCCTCCACTTT.